The rows below give T cell receptor beta chains drawn from one sample of a study of T cells in Graves' hyperthyroidism and ophthalmopathy. TCRdb re-called the multiplex PCR reads through MiXCR, storing one row per CDR3 protein. The sample has around 580,000 distinct CDR3 sequences; about 45% are singletons. Specimen: peripheral blood or thyroid tissue (not recorded which). The receptors stem from a woman aged 18-30 years with Graves' hyperthyroidism. Both conserved end residues are part of each CDR3. The order of the fields is V gene, J gene, D gene, clone size, CDR3 DNA, CDR3 protein. The D gene is left open where the match is weak. Only some rows state a clone size, as once, few, many or a class for expanded clones.

>TRBV12-3/TRBV12-4|TRBJ2-2|TRBD2|few
TGTGCCAGCAGTAAGAAGCGGGAGGGGGGGGAGCTGTTTTTT
CASSKKREGGELFF
>TRBV7-3|TRBJ2-5|TRBD2|.
TGTGCCAGCACCAGACTAGCGAGGGCTCGGGGGGAGACCCAGTACTTC
CASTRLARARGETQYF
>TRBV29-1|TRBJ2-6|.|.
TGCAGCGCCGAGGGACACCAGCTCTCTGGGGCCAACGTCCTGACTTTC
CSAEGHQLSGANVLTF
>TRBV4-1|TRBJ2-5|TRBD1|few
TGCGCCAGCAGCCAAGATCGGGACAGGGGCCGAGAGACCCAGTACTTC
CASSQDRDRGRETQYF
>TRBV29-1|TRBJ2-3|.|.
TGCAGCGCGGGAGACCCCGTGGATACGCAGTATTTT
CSAGDPVDTQYF
>TRBV10-3|TRBJ2-5|TRBD2|.
TGTGCCACCCGACTAGCGGGGCAGGGACCCCAAGAGACCCAGTACTTC
CATRLAGQGPQETQYF
>TRBV6-6|TRBJ2-7|TRBD2|many
TGTGCCAGCAGAGATATAGCGGGAGGTATCGAGCAGTACTTC
CASRDIAGGIEQYF
>TRBV24-1|TRBJ1-2|TRBD1|many
TGTGCCACCAGTGACCGGACAGGGCGAGGCTACACCTTC
CATSDRTGRGYTF
>TRBV12-3/TRBV12-4|TRBJ2-2|.|.
TGTGCCAGCAGTTCTAGGAGGTTAGGGGGGACCGGGGAGCTGTTTTTT
CASSSRRLGGTGELFF
>TRBV10-3|TRBJ2-7|.|few
TGTGCCATCAAGGAGGGGGGTTGGGGGCAGTACTTC
CAIKEGGWGQYF
>TRBV7-7|TRBJ2-3|.|.
TGTGCCAGCAGTCCCTGGACAGAACTCACAGATACGCAGTATTTT
CASSPWTELTDTQYF
>TRBV19|TRBJ2-2|TRBD1|few
TGTGCCAGTAGTATTCGGAGGACAGGAAACACCGGGGAGCTGTTTTTT
CASSIRRTGNTGELFF
>TRBV5-4|TRBJ2-5|.|.
TGTGCCAGCAGCCAAGGGGGATCTCTGTTGCAAGAGACCCAGTACTTC
CASSQGGSLLQETQYF
>TRBV25-1|TRBJ2-1|TRBD2|few
TGTGCCAGCAGTGGGCGGGGGTCCTACAATGAGCAGTTCTTC
CASSGRGSYNEQFF
>TRBV19|TRBJ2-7|.|.
TGTGCCAGTAGTGGGGACATAGGTGTTCAGTACTTC
CASSGDIGVQYF
>TRBV4-1|TRBJ1-1|.|many
TGCGCCAGCAGCCAAGAAGGAGGGGCTGAAGCTTTCTTT
CASSQEGGAEAFF
>TRBV10-3|TRBJ1-1|TRBD1|.
TGTGCCATCACCGACAGGGTAGGGGGCACTGAAGCTTTCTTT
CAITDRVGGTEAFF
>TRBV6-5|TRBJ1-2|.|many
TGTGCCAGCAGTTCCAGCGGGGGGGCCAAGGATGGCTACACCTTC
CASSSSGGAKDGYTF
>TRBV20-1|TRBJ2-7|.|.
TGCAGTGCTGCGCAGGCTGGGAGTTTGAGTGAGCAGTACTTC
CSAAQAGSLSEQYF
>TRBV6-5|TRBJ1-1|.|many
TGTGCCAGCAGTTACCCCCGGGACCCCAGAGCGTCTGAAGCTTTCTTT
CASSYPRDPRASEAFF